This T cell receptor beta chain emerged from a study of blood T cells in healthy people across ages. Through a sample-barcoded 5' primer and a J-beta primer mix, a second PCR was run for roughly 6 to 12 cycles. TCRdb re-derived calls from the 5' RACE reads in MiXCR, one entry per CDR3 protein. This table holds about a million distinct CDR3 sequences, 51% found once. This clonotype was obtained from an older woman in good health. What was sequenced was blood.

DNA for the CDR3: TGTGCCTGGAGTCGGGGACCAAACTATGGCTACACCTTC. This sequence encodes CAWSRGPNYGYTF. The chain carries TRBV30 and TRBJ1-2; perhaps TRBD1 as D (5 bases). Per the germline V gene, CDR1 is GTSNPN and CDR2 is SVGIG (reference sequence). The ends were cut back, 2 bases at V and 2 bases at J, with 9 bases in the middle. The CDR3 is 13 residues long.